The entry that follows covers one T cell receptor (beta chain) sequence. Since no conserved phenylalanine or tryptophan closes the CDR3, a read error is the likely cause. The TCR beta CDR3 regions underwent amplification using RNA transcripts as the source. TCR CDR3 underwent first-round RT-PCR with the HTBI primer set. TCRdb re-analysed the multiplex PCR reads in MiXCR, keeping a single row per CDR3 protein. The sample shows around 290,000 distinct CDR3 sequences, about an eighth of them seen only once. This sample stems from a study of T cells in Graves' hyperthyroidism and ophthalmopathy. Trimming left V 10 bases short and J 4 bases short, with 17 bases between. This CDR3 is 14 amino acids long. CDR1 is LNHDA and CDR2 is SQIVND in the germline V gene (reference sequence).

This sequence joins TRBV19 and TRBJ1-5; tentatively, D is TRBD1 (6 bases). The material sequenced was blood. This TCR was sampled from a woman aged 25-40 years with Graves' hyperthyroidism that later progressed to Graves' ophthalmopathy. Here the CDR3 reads CATRPGHDNQPQHV. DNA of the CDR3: TGTGCCACTCGGCCGGGACATGATAATCAGCCCCAGCATGTT.